Below, 20 T cell receptor beta chains from the same sample are listed, as sequenced in a study of cytomegalovirus exposure and HLA in healthy donors. Vbeta (60) and Jbeta (13) primers were used in the PCR. Profiled with immunoSEQ multiplex PCR; TCRdb holds only in-frame clones, not every one. The sample has 150,000 to 200,000 clones; roughly 83% are singletons. The sample consisted of PBMCs. The source of these receptors is a woman between 18 and 29 years old in good health and CMV-seronegative.

The chain links TRBV10-2 to TRBJ2-3; perhaps TRBD2 as D (6 bases). The CDR3 length is 15 residues. Trimming pared 3 bases from V and 4 bases from J, leaving 14 bases between. Looked up from germline, CDR1 is WSHSY and CDR2 is SAAADI. CDR3 sequence: CASSESGGVADTQYF. DNA of the CDR3: TGCGCCAGCAGTGAATCAGGAGGGGTTGCAGATACGCAGTATTTT.

The gene calls are TRBV6-1 and TRBJ2-5, with 7 bases that match TRBD1. Unmatched junction bases numbered 6, after V lost 7 bases and J lost 4 bases. The CDR3 runs 13 residues. Germline V gives CDR1 MNHNS, CDR2 SASEGT. CDR3 nucleotides: TGTGCCAGCACAGAGGGGGCTGGAGAGACCCAGTACTTC. This gives the protein CASTEGAGETQYF.

The V call is TRBV18, the J call TRBJ2-5, with D maybe TRBD1 (6 bases). This CDR3 spans 13 amino acids. Germline V gives CDR1 KGHSH, CDR2 LQKENI. The ends were cut back, 6 bases at V and 3 bases at J, with 11 bases in the middle. In DNA form, the CDR3 reads TGTGCCAGCTCCCCGAGGGGGAAAGAGACCCAGTACTTC. This sequence encodes CASSPRGKETQYF.

The chain carries TRBV6-5 and TRBJ1-1; 7 bases fit TRBD1. Germline-derived CDR1 and CDR2 are MNHEY and SVGAGI. V shed 7 bases, J shed 7 bases, and the junction held 6 bases outside the gene matches. The CDR3 sequence is 12 residues long. Written as DNA, the CDR3 is TGTGCCAGCAAGGAGGGGACAGATGAAGCTTTCTTT. It codes for CASKEGTDEAFF.

The genes are TRBV11-2 and TRBJ2-5, with D tentatively TRBD2 (5 bases). Trimming took 1 base from V and 5 from J, leaving 14 bases between them. There are 15 residues in the CDR3. Germline CDR1 is SGHAT and CDR2 is FQNNGV. The CDR3 DNA is TGTGCCAGCAGCTTAGGTTCTACGGAGCGGGAGACCCAGTACTTC. It encodes CASSLGSTERETQYF.

The chain carries TRBV6-1 and TRBJ1-5; TRBD1 might be the D (6 bases). V was shortened by 6 bases and J by 4 bases, with 13 bases between the two germline ends. The germline CDR1 and CDR2 sequences are MNHNS and SASEGT. The CDR3 extends over 14 amino acids. This CDR3 is CASRTGQSNQPQHF. CDR3 coding DNA: TGTGCCAGCAGAACGGGACAATCTAATCAGCCCCAGCATTTT.

The chain links TRBV28 to TRBJ1-2; 8 nucleotides match TRBD1. Germline trimming cut 2 bases from V and 8 bases from J; bases unmatched to any gene: 10. In germline, CDR1 is MDHEN, CDR2 SYDVKM. This CDR3 is built from 15 residues. The CDR3 nucleotides read TGTGCCAGCAGTTTACAGGACAGGGTCACGATCGGCTACACCTTC. Residues: CASSLQDRVTIGYTF.

The chain uses TRBV5-1 and TRBJ2-1; TRBD2 matches at 9 bases. The CDR3 is made up of 18 amino acids. Germline loops: CDR1 SGHRS, CDR2 YFSETQ. V lost 4 bases and J lost 5; bases outside the gene matches: 16. The CDR3 DNA is TGCGCCAGCAGCCCGGGGGTAGCGGGGGTCAGGGGGGACAATGAGCAGTTCTTC. Residues: CASSPGVAGVRGDNEQFF.

The chain combines TRBV6-5 with TRBJ1-5, with D maybe TRBD1 (6 bases). This CDR3 is built from 15 residues. CDR1 MNHEY and CDR2 SVGAGI come from the germline V gene. Trimming left V 2 bases short and J 9 bases short, with 17 bases between. The CDR3 DNA reads TGTGCCAGCAGTTACACTCGGACAGCCTATTTGCCCCAGCATTTT. Translation gives CASSYTRTAYLPQHF.

The chain is built from TRBV6-6 and TRBJ2-5; 7 bases map to TRBD1. The CDR3 extends over 14 amino acids. V lost 6 bases and J lost 7; bases outside the gene matches: 11. Germline loops: CDR1 MNHNY, CDR2 SVGAGI (reference sequence). This CDR3 is CASRDPGQKRTQYF. The DNA of the CDR3 is TGTGCCAGCAGGGATCCGGGACAGAAAAGGACCCAGTACTTC.

The rearrangement uses TRBV6-5 and TRBJ1-1; perhaps TRBD1 as D (5 bases). This CDR3 is built from 12 residues. Germline values: CDR1 MNHEY, CDR2 SVGAGI. The germline V and J ends were trimmed by 6 bases and 10 bases, with 15 bases remaining between them. The CDR3 sequence: CASRSTRRGAFF. DNA for the CDR3: TGTGCCAGCAGAAGCACCAGAAGGGGAGCTTTCTTT.

The chain joins TRBV7-9 to TRBJ1-1, with D unresolved. Germline CDR1 is SEHNR and CDR2 is FQNEAQ (reference sequence). The CDR3 has 16 amino acids. V dropped 4 bases and J dropped 0 bases, with 15 bases sitting between them. DNA of the CDR3: TGTGCCAGCAGCTCGCCTACTTTGTTCATGAACACTGAAGCTTTCTTT. The encoded protein is CASSSPTLFMNTEAFF.

With regard to this clone: A junction end diverges from the germline sequence, so it may reflect a read error. The V and J genes are TRBV11-2 and TRBJ1-3; D is ambiguous. Looked up from germline, CDR1 is SGHAT and CDR2 is FQNNGV. This CDR3 spans 15 amino acids. The CDR3 sequence is CASSLEGGGGDTIYF. The CDR3 DNA reads as TGTGCCAGCAGCTTAGAGGGCGGAGGTGGAGACACCATATATTTT.

This clone was seen only a few times. The chain carries TRBV7-9 and TRBJ1-1; D possibly corresponds to TRBD1 (5 bases). The CDR3 is made up of 16 amino acids. V gave up 5 bases and J gave up 1 base, with 17 bases separating them. In germline, CDR1 is SEHNR, CDR2 FQNEAQ (reference sequence). The chain's CDR3 is CASSPTGGRQNTEAFF. In DNA, the CDR3 is TGTGCCAGCAGCCCAACCGGGGGGAGGCAGAACACTGAAGCTTTCTTT.

V is TRBV2 and J is TRBJ2-1; possible D gene TRBD1, 6 bases. Germline values: CDR1 SNHLY, CDR2 FYNNEI. The CDR3 extends over 13 amino acids. V was trimmed by 8 bases and J by 12 bases, leaving 20 bases between them. In nucleotides, the CDR3 is TGTGCCAGCCGGGACACCTATAGAGATGGGCAGTTCTTC. Amino acid sequence: CASRDTYRDGQFF.

CDR3 coding DNA: TGTGCCAGCAGCCCCTACTCCGGGGGCACAGATACGCAGTATTTT. Residues: CASSPYSGGTDTQYF. The chain has TRBV11-2 and TRBJ2-3, with D possibly matching TRBD2 (5 bases). V gave up 5 bases and J gave up 1 base, with 13 bases separating them. Germline V gene lookup returns CDR1 SGHAT and CDR2 FQNNGV. CDR3 length: 15 amino acids.

In DNA, the CDR3 is TGTGCCAGCAGCCGGACAGGGGGAACGACTGAAGCTTTCTTT. The encoded protein is CASSRTGGTTEAFF. The chain couples TRBV7-3 to TRBJ1-1; 10 bases are a match to TRBD1. The length of the CDR3 is 14 residues. The germline gives CDR1 SGHTA, CDR2 FQGTGA. V shed 5 bases and J 5 bases; nucleotides not matched to a gene: 5.

This chain connects TRBV7-3 to TRBJ1-1, with a weak D call TRBD1 (6 bases). CDR1 and CDR2 (germline): SGHTA, FQGTGA. V was clipped by 5 bases and J by 1 base, with 11 bases between them. This CDR3 comprises 14 residues. CDR3 amino acids: CASSTATGNTEAFF. In DNA form, the CDR3 reads TGTGCCAGCAGCACCGCGACAGGGAACACTGAAGCTTTCTTT. The complete variable domain, with remaining parts taken from reference TRBV7-3 and TRBJ1-1, reads GAGVSQTPSNKVTEKGKYVELRCDPISGHTALYWYRQSLGQGPEFLIYFQGTGAADDSGLPNDRFFAVRPEGSVSTLKIQRTERGDSAVYLCASSTATGNTEAFFGQGTRLTVV.

V is TRBV9 and J is TRBJ1-1; the D gene is possibly TRBD1 (5 bases). The CDR3 covers 14 residues. Trimming left V 3 bases short and J 0 bases short, with 9 bases between. CDR1 is SGDLS, CDR2 YYNGEE, per germline. DNA of the CDR3: TGTGCCAGCAGCGAGAGACAGATGAACACTGAAGCTTTCTTT. Translation: CASSERQMNTEAFF. Filled out from reference TRBV9 and TRBJ1-1, the complete variable domain reads DSGVTQTPKHLITATGQRVTLRCSPRSGDLSVYWYQQSLDQGLQFLIQYYNGEERAKGNILERFSAQQFPDLHSELNLSSLELGDSALYFCASSERQMNTEAFFGQGTRLTVV.

The chain has TRBV4-2 and TRBJ1-2; TRBD1 aligns across 12 bases. V lost 5 bases, J lost 3 bases, and 7 bases stayed unmatched. The germline V gene has CDR1 LGHNA and CDR2 YNFKEQ. This CDR3 contains 16 residues. The CDR3 DNA is TGTGCCAGCAGCGACCGGGACAGGGGGCTCGACTATGGCTACACCTTC. It yields the protein CASSDRDRGLDYGYTF.